This is a list of T cell receptor beta chains from one sample in a study of blood T cell repertoires in COVID-19. Repertoires were generated with immunoSEQ multiplex PCR, while TCRdb's copy carries only in-frame clones and drops some. The sample lists hundreds of thousands of clones, more than 80% occurring once. The sample taken for sequencing was peripheral blood. The receptor source for this set is a woman younger than 35 with acute or convalescent COVID-19. Each CDR3 is given with its conserved first and last residue. A D gene is named only where the DNA matches it firmly. The listing skips clone size in some rows; elsewhere it reads once, few, many or a size class.

clone size | D gene | J gene | V gene | CDR3 protein | CDR3 DNA
- | - | TRBJ2-1 | TRBV3-1/TRBV3-2 | CASSQTGNEQFF | TGTGCCAGCAGCCAGACGGGGAATGAGCAGTTCTTC
- | - | TRBJ1-1 | TRBV9 | CASSVGRGTEAFF | TGTGCCAGCAGCGTAGGTCGAGGGACTGAAGCTTTCTTT
once | TRBD1 | TRBJ1-3 | TRBV7-9 | CASSLVPRGTNTIYF | TGTGCCAGCAGCCTAGTTCCCAGGGGGACAAACACCATATATTTT
- | TRBD1 | TRBJ2-7 | TRBV5-8 | CASSSQGAYEQYF | TGTGCCAGCAGCTCCCAGGGGGCCTACGAGCAGTACTTC
- | TRBD1 | TRBJ1-2 | TRBV2 | CASRAQGIYGYTF | TGTGCCAGCAGGGCACAGGGGATCTATGGCTACACCTTC
- | TRBD1 | TRBJ1-5 | TRBV2 | CASSEIQGAGNQPQHF | TGTGCCAGCAGTGAGATACAGGGGGCAGGGAATCAGCCCCAGCATTTT
- | - | TRBJ2-3 | TRBV30 | CAWSQGGGVTDTQYF | TGTGCCTGGAGCCAGGGGGGCGGGGTCACAGATACGCAGTATTTT
- | TRBD1 | TRBJ1-5 | TRBV30 | CAWSSGQRNQPQHF | TGTGCCTGGAGTTCGGGACAGCGCAATCAGCCCCAGCATTTT
- | - | TRBJ2-7 | TRBV4-1 | CASSQDEGDINEQYF | TGCGCCAGCAGCCAAGATGAAGGGGACATTAACGAGCAGTACTTC
- | - | TRBJ2-6 | TRBV10-3 | CAISRQRFSGANVLTF | TGTGCCATCAGCAGACAGCGATTCTCTGGGGCCAACGTCCTGACTTTC
few | - | TRBJ1-6 | TRBV10-1 | CARQTGGSSYNSPLHF | TGCGCCAGACAGACCGGGGGGAGCTCCTATAATTCACCCCTCCACTTT
- | TRBD1 | TRBJ1-2 | TRBV30 | CAYSRDRPRGYTF | TGTGCCTACTCCCGGGACAGACCGAGGGGCTACACCTTC
- | TRBD1 | TRBJ1-4 | TRBV27 | CASSLQTGGTANEKLFF | TGTGCCAGCAGTTTACAGACAGGGGGCACGGCTAATGAAAAACTGTTTTTT
- | - | TRBJ2-1 | TRBV3-1/TRBV3-2 | CASSPRGQTSSYNEQFF | TGTGCCAGCAGCCCGAGAGGACAGACAAGCTCCTACAATGAGCAGTTCTTC
- | - | TRBJ1-1 | TRBV28 | CASSPRKKAFF | TGTGCCAGCAGCCCTAGGAAGAAAGCTTTCTTT
- | - | TRBJ2-5 | TRBV18 | CASSRTSGETQYF | TGTGCCAGCTCAAGGACCTCAGGGGAGACCCAGTACTTC
- | TRBD1 | TRBJ2-5 | TRBV27 | CASSRQGEETQYF | TGTGCCAGCAGTCGACAGGGGGAAGAGACCCAGTACTTC
- | - | TRBJ2-7 | TRBV11-2 | CASSLGEPAYEQYF | TGTGCCAGCAGCTTAGGAGAGCCCGCCTACGAGCAGTACTTC
- | - | TRBJ1-4 | TRBV12-3/TRBV12-4 | CASSFRGKLFF | TGTGCCAGCAGTTTTAGAGGAAAACTGTTTTTT
- | - | TRBJ1-3 | TRBV2 | CASSYRALSSGNTIYF | TGTGCCAGCAGTTACAGGGCCCTCAGCTCTGGAAACACCATATATTTT
- | TRBD2 | TRBJ2-1 | TRBV3-1/TRBV3-2 | CASSPETSGGYNEQFF | TGTGCCAGCAGCCCTGAGACTAGCGGGGGGTACAATGAGCAGTTCTTC
- | - | TRBJ1-1 | TRBV28 | CASSTLVSSTTEAFF | TGTGCCAGCAGTACCCTAGTTTCCAGCACCACTGAAGCTTTCTTT
- | - | TRBJ1-1 | TRBV4-3 | CASSTGRNTEAFF | TGCGCCAGCAGTACCGGGAGGAACACTGAAGCTTTCTTT
- | TRBD1 | TRBJ1-2 | TRBV9 | CASSVLDRGFGYTF | TGTGCCAGCAGCGTACTAGACAGGGGTTTCGGCTACACCTTC
- | - | TRBJ1-3 | TRBV7-6 | CASSLLGAFSGNTIYF | TGTGCCAGCAGCTTATTAGGGGCGTTCTCTGGAAACACCATATATTTT
- | - | TRBJ1-5 | TRBV7-2 | CASSPRQGNQPQHF | TGTGCCAGCAGCCCCAGACAGGGCAATCAGCCCCAGCATTTT
- | TRBD2 | TRBJ2-1 | TRBV9 | CASSVGGAGNEQFF | TGTGCCAGCAGCGTGGGAGGGGCCGGCAATGAGCAGTTCTTC
- | - | TRBJ2-2 | TRBV5-6 | CASSLTRNTGELFF | TGTGCCAGCAGCTTGACTCGGAACACCGGGGAGCTGTTTTTT
- | - | TRBJ1-5 | TRBV6-5 | CASSYSGLTNQPQHF | TGTGCCAGCAGTTACTCGGGACTGACAAATCAGCCCCAGCATTTT
- | - | TRBJ2-6 | TRBV3-1/TRBV3-2 | CASSQEGAGANVLTF | TGTGCCAGCAGCCAAGAAGGGGCAGGGGCCAACGTCCTGACTTTC
- | - | TRBJ2-7 | TRBV7-9 | CASSLGAYEQYF | TGTGCCAGCAGCCTCGGGGCCTACGAGCAGTACTTC
- | TRBD1 | TRBJ2-7 | TRBV19 | CASSTPGQGYYEQYF | TGTGCCAGTAGTACACCGGGACAGGGGTACTACGAGCAGTACTTC
- | - | TRBJ1-1 | TRBV4-1 | CASSTPTGENTEAFF | TGCGCCAGCAGCACACCGACGGGTGAGAACACTGAAGCTTTCTTT
- | - | TRBJ1-2 | TRBV28 | CASSLSGTVRGYTF | TGTGCCAGCAGTTTATCCGGGACTGTGAGAGGCTACACCTTC
- | - | TRBJ2-7 | TRBV27 | CASSPAGAGSSYEQYF | TGTGCCAGCAGTCCAGCCGGGGCGGGGTCCTCCTACGAGCAGTACTTC
- | TRBD1 | TRBJ2-7 | TRBV12-5 | CASGLAGQGAYEQYF | TGTGCTAGTGGTTTGGCGGGACAGGGGGCCTACGAGCAGTACTTC
few | TRBD1 | TRBJ1-2 | TRBV30 | CAWGRGGLGPYGYTF | TGTGCCTGGGGGCGAGGGGGCCTCGGCCCCTATGGCTACACCTTC
- | - | TRBJ1-6 | TRBV27 | CASTWGQINSPLHF | TGTGCCAGCACTTGGGGACAAATAAATTCACCCCTCCACTTT
- | - | TRBJ1-1 | TRBV5-1 | CASSLSNRRNTEAFF | TGCGCCAGCAGCTTAAGTAACAGGCGGAACACTGAAGCTTTCTTT
- | TRBD1 | TRBJ1-1 | TRBV30 | CAWNEGTGRVHTEAFF | TGTGCCTGGAACGAGGGGACAGGGAGGGTCCACACTGAAGCTTTCTTT
- | TRBD1 | TRBJ1-2 | TRBV5-5 | CASTSTGVYGYTF | TGTGCCAGCACCTCAACAGGGGTCTATGGCTACACCTTC
- | TRBD1 | TRBJ1-5 | TRBV15 | CATSRQGVTVQPQHF | TGTGCCACCAGCAGGCAGGGGGTAACGGTTCAGCCCCAGCATTTT
- | - | TRBJ2-3 | TRBV6-1 | CASSGWVYGVTDTQYF | TGTGCCAGCAGTGGGTGGGTTTATGGAGTTACAGATACGCAGTATTTT